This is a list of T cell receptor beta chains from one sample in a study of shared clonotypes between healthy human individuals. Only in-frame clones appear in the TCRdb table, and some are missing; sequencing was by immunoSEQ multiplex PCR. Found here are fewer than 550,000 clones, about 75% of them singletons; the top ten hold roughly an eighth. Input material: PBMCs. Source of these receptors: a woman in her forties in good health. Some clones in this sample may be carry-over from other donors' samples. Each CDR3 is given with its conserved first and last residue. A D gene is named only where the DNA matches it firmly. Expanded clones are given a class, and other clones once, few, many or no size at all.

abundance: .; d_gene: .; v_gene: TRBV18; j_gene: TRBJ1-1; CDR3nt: TGTGCCAGCTCACTTAATTACATAGAGAACACTGAAGCTTTCTTT; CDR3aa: CASSLNYIENTEAFF
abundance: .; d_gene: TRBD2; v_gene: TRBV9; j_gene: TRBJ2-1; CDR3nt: TGTGCCAGCAGCAGAGCCGAGGGACTAGCGGGAATTTTGCAGTTCTTC; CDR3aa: CASSRAEGLAGILQFF
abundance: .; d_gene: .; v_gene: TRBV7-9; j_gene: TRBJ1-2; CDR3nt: TGTGCCAGCAGCCGGAGAGGACGGGACTATGGCTACACCTTC; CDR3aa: CASSRRGRDYGYTF
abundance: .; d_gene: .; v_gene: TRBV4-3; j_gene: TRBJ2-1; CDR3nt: TGCGCCAGCAGCCAAGCCCTAGAGAATGAGCAGTTCTTC; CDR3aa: CASSQALENEQFF
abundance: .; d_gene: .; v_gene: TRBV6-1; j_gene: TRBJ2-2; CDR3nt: TGTGCCAGCAACAGGGTTTCGGACACCGGGGAGCTGTTTTTT; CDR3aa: CASNRVSDTGELFF
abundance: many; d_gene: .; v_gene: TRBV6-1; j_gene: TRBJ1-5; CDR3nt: TGTGCCAGCAGTCCAGCCGGGGAACAGCCCCAGCATTTT; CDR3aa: CASSPAGEQPQHF
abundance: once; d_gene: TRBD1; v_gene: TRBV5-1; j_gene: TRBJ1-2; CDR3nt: TGCGCCAGCTCCCCGGGACAGATGTTGGAGGGCTACACCTTC; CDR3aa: CASSPGQMLEGYTF
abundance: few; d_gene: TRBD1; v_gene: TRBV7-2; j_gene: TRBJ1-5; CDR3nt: TGTGCCAGCAGCCAGACAGGGTGGGGCCAGCCCCAGCATTTT; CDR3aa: CASSQTGWGQPQHF
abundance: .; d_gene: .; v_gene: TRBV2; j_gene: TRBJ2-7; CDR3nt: TGTGCCAGTGGGACGGGAACCTACGAGCAGTACTTC; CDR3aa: CASGTGTYEQYF
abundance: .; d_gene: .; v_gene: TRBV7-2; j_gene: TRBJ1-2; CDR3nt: TGTGCCAGCAGCTTAGAGGGAAAGCGGGGCTACACCTTC; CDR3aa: CASSLEGKRGYTF
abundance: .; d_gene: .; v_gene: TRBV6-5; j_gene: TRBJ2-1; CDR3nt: TGTGCCAGCAGTCGACTACAGGGGGGGGACAATGAGCAGTTCTTC; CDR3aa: CASSRLQGGDNEQFF
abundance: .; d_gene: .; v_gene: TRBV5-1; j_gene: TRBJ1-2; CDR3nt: TGCGCCAGCAGCTGGGGGACGTATGGCTACACCTTC; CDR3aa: CASSWGTYGYTF
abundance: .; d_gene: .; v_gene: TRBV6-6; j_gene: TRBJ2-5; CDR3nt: TGTGCCAGCAGTTACCCGAAAGGGGCGGAAGAGACCCAGTACTTC; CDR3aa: CASSYPKGAEETQYF
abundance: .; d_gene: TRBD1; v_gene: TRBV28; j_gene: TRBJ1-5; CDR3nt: TGTGCCAGCAGTCCGACAGGGGTTTTCGGTCAGCCCCAGCATTTT; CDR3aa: CASSPTGVFGQPQHF
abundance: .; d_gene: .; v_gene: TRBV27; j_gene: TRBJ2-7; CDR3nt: TGTGCCAGCAGTTTATCCCGTTCCTACGAGCAGTACTTC; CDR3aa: CASSLSRSYEQYF
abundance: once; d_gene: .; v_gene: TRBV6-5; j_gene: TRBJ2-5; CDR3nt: TGTGCCAGCAGTTTTCAGGGCGGTTTCCAAGAGACCCAGTACTTC; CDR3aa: CASSFQGGFQETQYF
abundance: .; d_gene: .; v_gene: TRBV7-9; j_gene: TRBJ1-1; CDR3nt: TGTGCCAGCAGCTTCCAGGGCAACACTGAAGCTTTCTTT; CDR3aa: CASSFQGNTEAFF
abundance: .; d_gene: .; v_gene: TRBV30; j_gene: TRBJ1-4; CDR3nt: TGTGCCTGGAGTGTAATGGGGGTGCGGGAAAAACTGTTTTTT; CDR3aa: CAWSVMGVREKLFF
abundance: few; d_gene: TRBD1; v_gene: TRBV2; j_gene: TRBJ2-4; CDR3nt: TGTGCCAGCAGCGGGACAGGGGAAGCCAAAAACATTCAGTACTTC; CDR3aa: CASSGTGEAKNIQYF
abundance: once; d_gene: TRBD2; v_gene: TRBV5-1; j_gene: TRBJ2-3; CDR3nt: TGCGCCAGCAGCGTTAGCGGGAGTCGTTCAGATACGCAGTATTTT; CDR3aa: CASSVSGSRSDTQYF
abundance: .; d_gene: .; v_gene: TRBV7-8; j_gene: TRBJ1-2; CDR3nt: TGTGCCAGCAGCTCCTACAGGGAAGCTAACTATGGCTACACCTTC; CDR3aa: CASSSYREANYGYTF
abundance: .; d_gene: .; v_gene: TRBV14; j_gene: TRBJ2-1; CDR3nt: TGTGCCAGCAGCCAGTGGACAGAGCAGTTCTTC; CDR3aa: CASSQWTEQFF
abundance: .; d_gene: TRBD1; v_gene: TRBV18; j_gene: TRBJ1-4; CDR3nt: TGTGCCAGCTCACCCGTGACAGGGGGCGTTGAAAAACTGTTTTTT; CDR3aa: CASSPVTGGVEKLFF
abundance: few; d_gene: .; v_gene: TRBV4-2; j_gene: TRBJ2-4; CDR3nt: TGTGCCAGCAGCCAAGCCGCAGAGCTGGTAGCCAAAAACATTCAGTACTTC; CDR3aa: CASSQAAELVAKNIQYF
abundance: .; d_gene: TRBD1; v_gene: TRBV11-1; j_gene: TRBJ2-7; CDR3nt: TGTGCCAGCAGCTTTGACAGGGGGAGCGCCTACGAGCAGTACTTC; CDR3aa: CASSFDRGSAYEQYF
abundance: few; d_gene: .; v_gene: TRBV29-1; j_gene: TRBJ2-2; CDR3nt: TGCAGCGGCTTATTGGGACTCATGAACACCGGGGAGCTGTTTTTT; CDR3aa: CSGLLGLMNTGELFF
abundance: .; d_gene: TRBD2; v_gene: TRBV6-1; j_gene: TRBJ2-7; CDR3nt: TGTGCCAGCAGTGGATGGGGACTAGCGGGAGAAGTCGAGCAGTACTTC; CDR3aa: CASSGWGLAGEVEQYF
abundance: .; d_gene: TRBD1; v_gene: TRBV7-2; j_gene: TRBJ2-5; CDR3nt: TGTGCCAGCAGCTCAGGGGGCGATGCGACCCAGTACTTC; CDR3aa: CASSSGGDATQYF
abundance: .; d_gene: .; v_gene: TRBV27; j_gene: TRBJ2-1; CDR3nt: TGTGCCAGCAGCCCTCAGGGGTTTAGTGAGCAGTTCTTC; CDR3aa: CASSPQGFSEQFF
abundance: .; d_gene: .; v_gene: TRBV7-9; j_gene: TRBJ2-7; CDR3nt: TGTGCCAGCAGCCCAGAGATTACCTACGAGCAGTACTTC; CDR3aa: CASSPEITYEQYF
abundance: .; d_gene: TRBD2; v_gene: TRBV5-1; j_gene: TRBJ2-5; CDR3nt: TGCGCCAGCACAAGAGGACTAGCGGGAGCAGCAGAGACCCAGTACTTC; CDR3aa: CASTRGLAGAAETQYF
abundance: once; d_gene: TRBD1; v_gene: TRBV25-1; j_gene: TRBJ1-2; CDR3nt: TGTGCTAGCCTCGGACAGGGTAATGGCTACACCTTC; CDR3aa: CASLGQGNGYTF
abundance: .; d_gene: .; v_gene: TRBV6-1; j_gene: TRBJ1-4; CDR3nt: TGTGCCAGCAGTGGTGGAGGGGAGGGTGAAAAACTGTTTTTT; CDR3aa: CASSGGGEGEKLFF
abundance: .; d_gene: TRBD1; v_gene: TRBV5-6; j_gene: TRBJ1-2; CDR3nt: TGTGCCAGCAACAGAGGGACAGGGCATGGCTACACCTTC; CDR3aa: CASNRGTGHGYTF
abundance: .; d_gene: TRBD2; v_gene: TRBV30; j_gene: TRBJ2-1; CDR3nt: TGTGCCTCTACCGGCGGGAGTTACAATGAGCAGTTCTTC; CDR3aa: CASTGGSYNEQFF
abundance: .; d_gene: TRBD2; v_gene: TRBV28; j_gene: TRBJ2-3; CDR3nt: TGTGCCAGCAGTTCAGGATGGACTAGCGGGACAGATAAGACTCAAACTCACACAGATACGCAGTATTTT; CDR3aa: CASSSGWTSGTDKTQTHTDTQYF
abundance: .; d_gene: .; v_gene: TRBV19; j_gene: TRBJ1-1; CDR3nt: TGTGCCAGTAGTATCTCAGGGAGAGCTGAAGCTTTCTTT; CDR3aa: CASSISGRAEAFF
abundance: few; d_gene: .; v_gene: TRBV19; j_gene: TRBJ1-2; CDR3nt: TGTGCCAGTGGGGGAAAGCCCGGCTACACCTTC; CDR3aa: CASGGKPGYTF
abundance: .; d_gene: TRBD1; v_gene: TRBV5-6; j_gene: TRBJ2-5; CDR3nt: TGTGCCAGCAGCTTGGACAGGGGAGAGACCCAGTACTTC; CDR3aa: CASSLDRGETQYF
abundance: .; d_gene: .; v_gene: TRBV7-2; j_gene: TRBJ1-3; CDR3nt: TGTGCCAGCAGCTTACCCGGGAGCTCTGGAAACACCATATATTTT; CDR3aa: CASSLPGSSGNTIYF
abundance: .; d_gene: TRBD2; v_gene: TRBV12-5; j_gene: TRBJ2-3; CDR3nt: TGTGCTAGTGGTTTCGGGAGGGCCCCCGCAGATACGCAGTATTTT; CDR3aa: CASGFGRAPADTQYF
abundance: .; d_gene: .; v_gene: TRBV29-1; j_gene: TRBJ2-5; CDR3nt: TGCAGCGTTGGGTCAGGGCTTGGATTCCAAGAGACCCAGTACTTC; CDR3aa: CSVGSGLGFQETQYF
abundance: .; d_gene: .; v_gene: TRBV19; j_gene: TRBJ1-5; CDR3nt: TGTGCCAGTAGTATTTTGGGGGGACAGCCCCAGCATTTT; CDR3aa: CASSILGGQPQHF
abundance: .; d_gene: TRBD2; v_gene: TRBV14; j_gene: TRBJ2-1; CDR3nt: TGTGCCAGCAGCCAAGATCTAGGACTAGCGGGAGCGTTAGGGCGGTCCTACAATGAGCAGTTCTTC; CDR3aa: CASSQDLGLAGALGRSYNEQFF
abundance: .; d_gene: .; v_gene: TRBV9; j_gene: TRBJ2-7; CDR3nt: TGTGCCAGCAGCGCCACGGGGGCCACATCCTACGAGCAGTACTTC; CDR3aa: CASSATGATSYEQYF
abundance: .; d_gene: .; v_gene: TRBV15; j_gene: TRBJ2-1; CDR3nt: TGTGCCACCAGATCCGCCTACGGGAGCTCCTACAATGAGCAGTTCTTC; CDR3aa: CATRSAYGSSYNEQFF